The rows below give T cell receptor beta chains drawn from one sample of a study of CD4+ T cells in melanoma. Only in-frame clones appear in the TCRdb table, and some are missing; sequencing was by immunoSEQ multiplex PCR. The sample carries approximately 110,000 clones, about nine tenths recorded once. The sample comprised peripheral blood. The source of these receptors is a human donor with melanoma. Each CDR3 is given with its conserved first and last residue. Each record gives: V gene, D gene, CDR3 protein. The D gene is left open where the match is weak.

TRBV28 | NA | CASSRHQGLKEKLFF
TRBV7-9 | TRBD1 | CASSSDRGLAPWEKLFF
TRBV27 | TRBD1 | CASKAGTASNQPQHF
TRBV18 | TRBD1 | CASSPGQGKSYEQYF
TRBV9 | TRBD2 | CASSPLVGTRRREQYF
TRBV7-3 | NA | CASRLPRDTGELFF
TRBV19 | NA | CASSIQGGGNQPQHF
TRBV5-1 | NA | CASTSTSTDTQYF
TRBV5-5 | TRBD1 | CASGGTGLQLGELFF
TRBV5-1 | TRBD2 | CASNPGGETQYF
TRBV13 | NA | CASSLGSSYEQYF
TRBV4-3 | TRBD1 | CASSQIPGQGGGSYEQYF
TRBV9 | TRBD1 | CASSKRQGDEKLFF
TRBV10-3 | TRBD2 | CATYRSLAGSNEQFF
TRBV19 | NA | CASSVSQIKNIQYF
TRBV6-1 | NA | CASSEYITDTQYF
TRBV4-2 | TRBD2 | CASSPQPLADQETQYF
TRBV9 | NA | CASSVQQGSDTQYF
TRBV28 | NA | CASNPRGAEAFF
TRBV7-2 | NA | CASSLMTEGQPQHF
TRBV14 | TRBD2 | CASSLSGNEQFF
TRBV15 | NA | CATSRGRDTSMLGETQYF
TRBV11-2 | NA | CASSLPGGLLEQFF
TRBV5-4 | NA | CASSPGGASSYNEQFF
TRBV7-2 | NA | CASSLTYSSYEQYF
TRBV7-6 | NA | CASSLEVSQTRTDTQYF
TRBV5-1 | TRBD1 | CASSPGQEADTIYF
TRBV18 | TRBD1 | CASSRQQGLGETQYF
TRBV28 | NA | CASNSNYGYTF
TRBV6-6 | TRBD1 | CASSPGQGTEAFF
TRBV5-8 | NA | CASSQDLLGGGEAFF
TRBV5-1 | TRBD2 | CASSPQAGVEETQYF
TRBV7-2 | TRBD1 | CASSDGTGGTSGANVLTF
TRBV5-5 | TRBD2 | CASSLRAGEGWAYEQYF
TRBV7-6 | NA | CASSSGAGRTYNEQFF
TRBV18 | NA | CASSQGSNTEAFF
TRBV27 | TRBD1 | CASSLWQGASSNEQYF
TRBV7-9 | NA | CASSLEGSGGYTF
TRBV2 | TRBD1 | CASSWDRGEDQPQHF
TRBV7-9 | NA | CASRHIGGRETQYF
TRBV7-6 | NA | CASSSNRDPPGELFF
TRBV13 | NA | CASRLRGSAGYAFF
TRBV27 | NA | CASSPVGVGQPQHF
TRBV5-6 | NA | CASTIGTYYNEQFF
TRBV19 | TRBD2 | CASSFLGLALETQYF
TRBV30 | NA | CAWSVRTTLADTQYF
TRBV7-9 | NA | CASSLEGNSPLHF
TRBV7-2 | TRBD2 | CASSFLAGGETQYF
TRBV7-7 | NA | CASSSQENTEAFF
TRBV4-3 | TRBD1 | CASSPVSFGTGEADTQYF
TRBV5-1 | NA | CASRITSNQPQHF
TRBV5-1 | NA | CASSLAGDSPLHF
TRBV6-5 | NA | CASSHTSSYEQYF
TRBV6-6 | NA | CASSYGASYNEQFF
TRBV6-5 | TRBD2 | CASSSRTSGDTQYF
TRBV28 | NA | CASSRTATDTQYF
TRBV6-5 | NA | CASSYGGTEAFF
TRBV15 | TRBD1 | CATSRDHGTGASDEQFF
TRBV6-6 | NA | CASSFAYEQYF